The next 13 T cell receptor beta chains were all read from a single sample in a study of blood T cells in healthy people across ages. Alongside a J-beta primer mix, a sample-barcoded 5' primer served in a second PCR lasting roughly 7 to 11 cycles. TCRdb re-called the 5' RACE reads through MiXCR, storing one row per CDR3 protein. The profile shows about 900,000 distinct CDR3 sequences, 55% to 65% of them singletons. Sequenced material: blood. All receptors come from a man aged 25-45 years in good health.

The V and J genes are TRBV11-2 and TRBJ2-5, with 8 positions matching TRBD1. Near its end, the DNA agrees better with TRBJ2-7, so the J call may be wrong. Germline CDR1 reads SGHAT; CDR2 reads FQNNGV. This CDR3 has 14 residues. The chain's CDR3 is CASRNPTGVYEQYF. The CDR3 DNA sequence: TGTGCCAGCAGGAATCCGACAGGGGTTTACGAGCAGTACTTC.

The CDR3, as DNA: TGTGCCAGCAGACAGTTCCAGCCGAACACTGAAGCTTTCTTT. Translated: CASRQFQPNTEAFF. This chain uses TRBV9 with TRBJ1-1; no clear D. The germline CDR1 and CDR2 sequences are SGDLS and YYNGEE. This CDR3 region has 14 residues. V gave up 5 bases and J gave up 1 base, with 12 bases separating them.

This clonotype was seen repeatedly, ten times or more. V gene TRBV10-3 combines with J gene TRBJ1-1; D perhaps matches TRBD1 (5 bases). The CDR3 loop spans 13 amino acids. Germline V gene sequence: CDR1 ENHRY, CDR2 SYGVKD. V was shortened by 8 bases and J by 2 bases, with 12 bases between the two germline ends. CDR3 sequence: CAIGGTSNTEAFF. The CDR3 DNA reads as TGTGCCATCGGGGGGACTAGTAACACTGAAGCTTTCTTT.

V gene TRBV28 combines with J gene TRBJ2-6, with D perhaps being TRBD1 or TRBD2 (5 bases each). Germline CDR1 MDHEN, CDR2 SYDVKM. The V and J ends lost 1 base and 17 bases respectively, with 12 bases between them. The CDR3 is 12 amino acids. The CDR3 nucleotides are TGTGCCAGCAGTTTATTACGGGGCGCAATGACTTTC. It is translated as CASSLLRGAMTF.

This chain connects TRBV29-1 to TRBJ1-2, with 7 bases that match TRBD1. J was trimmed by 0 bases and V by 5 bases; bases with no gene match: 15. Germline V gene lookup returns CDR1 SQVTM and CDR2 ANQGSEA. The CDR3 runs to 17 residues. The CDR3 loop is CSVTANRDRVANYGYTF. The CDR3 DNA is TGCAGCGTTACCGCTAACCGAGACAGGGTAGCTAACTATGGCTACACCTTC.

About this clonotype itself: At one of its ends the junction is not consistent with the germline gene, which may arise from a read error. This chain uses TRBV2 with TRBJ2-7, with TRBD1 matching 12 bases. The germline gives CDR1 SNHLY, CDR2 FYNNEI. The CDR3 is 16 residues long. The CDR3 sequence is CPSSQPTGTGGNEQYF. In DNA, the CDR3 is TGTCCCAGCAGTCAGCCAACCGGGACAGGGGGCAACGAGCAGTACTTC.

CDR3 nucleotide sequence: TGTGCCAGCAGCCGGCCGGGACAGGGGAACACCGGGGAGCTGTTTTTT. Its translation is CASSRPGQGNTGELFF. The chain employs TRBV7-9 and TRBJ2-2; TRBD1 matches 9 bases. Germline trimming cut 5 bases from V and 1 base from J; bases unmatched to any gene: 5. Germline CDR1 SEHNR, CDR2 FQNEAQ (reference sequence). The CDR3 spans 16 residues.

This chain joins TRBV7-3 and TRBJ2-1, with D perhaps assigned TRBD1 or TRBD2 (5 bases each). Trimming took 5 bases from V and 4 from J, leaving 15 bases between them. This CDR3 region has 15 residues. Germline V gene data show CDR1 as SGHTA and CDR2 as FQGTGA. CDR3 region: CASSQGRSIYNEQFF. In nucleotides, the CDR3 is TGTGCCAGCAGCCAGGGACGGTCAATTTACAATGAGCAGTTCTTC.

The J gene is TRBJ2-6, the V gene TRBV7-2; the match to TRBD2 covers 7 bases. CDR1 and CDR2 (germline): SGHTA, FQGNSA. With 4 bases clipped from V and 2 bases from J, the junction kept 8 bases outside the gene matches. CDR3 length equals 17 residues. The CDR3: CASSSGLIGPGANVLTF. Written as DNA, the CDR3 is TGTGCCAGCAGCTCGGGACTAATCGGGCCTGGGGCCAACGTCCTGACTTTC.

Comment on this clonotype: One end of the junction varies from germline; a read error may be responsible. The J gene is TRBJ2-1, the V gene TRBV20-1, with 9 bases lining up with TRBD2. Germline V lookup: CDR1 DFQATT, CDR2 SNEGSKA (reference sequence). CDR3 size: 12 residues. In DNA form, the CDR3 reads TGCGGTGCTAGCGGGGTTCGGAATGAGCAGTTCTTC. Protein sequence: CGASGVRNEQFF.

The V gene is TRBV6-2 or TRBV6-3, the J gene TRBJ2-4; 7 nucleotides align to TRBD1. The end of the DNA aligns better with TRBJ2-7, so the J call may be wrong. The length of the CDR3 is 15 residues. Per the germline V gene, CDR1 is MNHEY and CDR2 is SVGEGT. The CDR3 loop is CASRAEPGQYYEQYF. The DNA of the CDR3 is TGTGCCAGCAGGGCCGAACCGGGACAGTACTACGAGCAGTACTTC.

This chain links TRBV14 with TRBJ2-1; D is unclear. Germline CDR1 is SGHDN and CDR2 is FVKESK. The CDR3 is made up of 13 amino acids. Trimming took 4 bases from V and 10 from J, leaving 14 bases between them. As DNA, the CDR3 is TGTGCCAGCAGCCTCTCCTTACAAGGCGAGCAGTTCTTC. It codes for CASSLSLQGEQFF.

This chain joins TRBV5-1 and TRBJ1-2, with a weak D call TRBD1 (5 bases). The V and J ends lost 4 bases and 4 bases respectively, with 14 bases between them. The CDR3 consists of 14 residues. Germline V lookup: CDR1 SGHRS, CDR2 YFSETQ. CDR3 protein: CASSDGGGGYGYTF. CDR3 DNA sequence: TGCGCCAGCAGCGATGGTGGGGGTGGCTATGGCTACACCTTC.